This is a list of T cell receptor beta chains from one sample in a study of cytomegalovirus exposure and HLA in healthy donors. Sequenced by immunoSEQ multiplex PCR; TCRdb stores in-frame clones only, minus some. The table lists some 210,000 clones, 83% of them singletons. The sample taken for sequencing was PBMCs. Receptor source: a woman under 30 in good health and CMV-seronegative. CDR3s include the opening cysteine and the closing phenylalanine or tryptophan. A D gene is named only where the DNA matches it firmly. Only part of the rows carry a size: once, few, many, or a class if the clone is expanded.

clone_size j_call v_call d_call cdr3_nt cdr3_aa
once TRBJ2-1 TRBV5-4 TRBD2 TGTGCCAGCAGCTCCGTACTAGCGGGATTCTACAATGAGCAGTTCTTC CASSSVLAGFYNEQFF
. TRBJ2-1 TRBV18 . TGTGCCAGCTCGGAGAACAGCGCCGATGAGCAGTTCTTC CASSENSADEQFF
. TRBJ2-7 TRBV27 TRBD2 TGTGCCAGCAGTCCTGTGGGGGGGGTGCCCTACGAGCAGTACTTC CASSPVGGVPYEQYF
. TRBJ1-5 TRBV10-2 TRBD1 TGCGCCAGCATTAACTCGGACAGGCGTCCCTCCAGCAATCAGCCCCAGCATTTT CASINSDRRPSSNQPQHF
. TRBJ2-3 TRBV18 TRBD2 TGTGCCAGCTCACTGGGGACTAGCGGGGGAAGCACAGATACGCAGTATTTT CASSLGTSGGSTDTQYF
. TRBJ1-1 TRBV5-1 . TGCGCCAGCAGCTTGATACAAGGCCCTTTGAACACTGAAGCTTTCTTT CASSLIQGPLNTEAFF
. TRBJ2-1 TRBV30 . TGTGCCTGGAACGGTCCCGGGACCATGGTGGGCTTCTTC CAWNGPGTMVGFF
. TRBJ1-5 TRBV10-3 . TGTGCCATCAGTGAGGACAGTTTTTTTCAGCCCCAGCATTTT CAISEDSFFQPQHF
. TRBJ2-7 TRBV10-3 . TGTGCCATCAGAACCGACAGCTCCTACGAGCAGTACTTC CAIRTDSSYEQYF
. TRBJ1-3 TRBV12-5 . TGTGCTAGTGGTTTGGTCACAGTGATCTCTGGAAACACCATATATTTT CASGLVTVISGNTIYF
. TRBJ2-1 TRBV7-3 TRBD2 TGTGCCAGCAGCTTATCAGCGGGGGGCACTCGGGGCAATGAGCAGTTCTTC CASSLSAGGTRGNEQFF
. TRBJ2-2 TRBV9 TRBD1 TGTGCCAGCAGCGGAGTGGGGACAGCCGCGAACACCGGGGAGCTGTTTTTT CASSGVGTAANTGELFF
. TRBJ2-1 TRBV2 TRBD2 TGTGCCAGCAGTGGCGGACTAGCGGGAGAGGGCAACTACAATGAGCAGTTCTTC CASSGGLAGEGNYNEQFF
. TRBJ2-7 TRBV6-1 . TGTGCCAGCAGTGAAATGAGGCAGGTCTCCTACGAGCAGTACTTC CASSEMRQVSYEQYF
. TRBJ1-3 TRBV9 . TGTGCCAGCAGCGTTGACAGGAGCTCTGGAAACACCATATATTTT CASSVDRSSGNTIYF
. TRBJ1-3 TRBV28 . TGTGCCAGCAGTGAATTCCCTCCTAGTTACCGGTCGTGCTCTGGAAACACCATATATTTT CASSEFPPSYRSCSGNTIYF
. TRBJ2-7 TRBV14 . TGTGCCAGCAGCCTGGGCCCTATTGGCGAGCAGTACTTC CASSLGPIGEQYF
. TRBJ1-2 TRBV9 . TGTGCCAGCAGCGCGGGGCATATCAGTGGCTACACCTTC CASSAGHISGYTF
few TRBJ2-3 TRBV5-8 . TGTGCCAGCAGCAAGAACAGGGCTCGGGATACGCAGTATTTT CASSKNRARDTQYF
. TRBJ1-3 TRBV6-5 . TGTGCCAGCAGTTACACCCGACAGTCATCGGGAAACACCATATATTTT CASSYTRQSSGNTIYF
. TRBJ2-1 TRBV14 . TGTGCCAGCAGCCAAGATCTGGGCGACAATGAGCAGTTCTTC CASSQDLGDNEQFF
. TRBJ2-1 TRBV19 . TGTGCCAGTAGGAAATCATATCCAACCTACAATGAGCAGTTCTTC CASRKSYPTYNEQFF